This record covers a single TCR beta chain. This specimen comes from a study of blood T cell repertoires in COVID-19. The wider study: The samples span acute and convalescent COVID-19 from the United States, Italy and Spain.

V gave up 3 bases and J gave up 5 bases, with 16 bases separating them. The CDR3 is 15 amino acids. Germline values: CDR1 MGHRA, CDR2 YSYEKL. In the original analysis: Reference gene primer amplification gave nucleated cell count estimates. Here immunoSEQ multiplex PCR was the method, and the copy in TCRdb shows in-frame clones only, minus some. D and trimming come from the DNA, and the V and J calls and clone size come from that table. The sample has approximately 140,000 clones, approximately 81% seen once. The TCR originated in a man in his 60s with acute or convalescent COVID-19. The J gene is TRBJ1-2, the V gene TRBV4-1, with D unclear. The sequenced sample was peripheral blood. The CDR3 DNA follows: TGCGCCAGCAGCCACCCTCTTAGGACTACTTATGGCTACACCTTC. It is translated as CASSHPLRTTYGYTF.